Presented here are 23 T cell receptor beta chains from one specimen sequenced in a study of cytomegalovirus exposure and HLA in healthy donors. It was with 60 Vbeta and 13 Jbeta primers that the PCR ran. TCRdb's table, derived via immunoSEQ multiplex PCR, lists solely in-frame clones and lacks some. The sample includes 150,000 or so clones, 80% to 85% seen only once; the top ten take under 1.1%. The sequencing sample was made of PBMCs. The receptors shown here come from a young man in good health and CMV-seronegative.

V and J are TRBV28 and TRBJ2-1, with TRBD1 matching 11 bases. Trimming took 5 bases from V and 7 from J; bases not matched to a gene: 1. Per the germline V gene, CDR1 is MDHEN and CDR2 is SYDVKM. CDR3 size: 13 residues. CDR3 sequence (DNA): TGTGCCAGCAGTGGACAGGGGGCTAATGAGCAGTTCTTC. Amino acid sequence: CASSGQGANEQFF.

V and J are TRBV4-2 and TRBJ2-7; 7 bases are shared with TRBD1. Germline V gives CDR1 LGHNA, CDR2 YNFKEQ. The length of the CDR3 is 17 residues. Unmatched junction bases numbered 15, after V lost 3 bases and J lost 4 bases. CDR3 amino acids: CASSQRTGSTQGYEQYF. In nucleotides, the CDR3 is TGTGCCAGCAGCCAGCGGACAGGTAGTACACAAGGGTACGAGCAGTACTTC.

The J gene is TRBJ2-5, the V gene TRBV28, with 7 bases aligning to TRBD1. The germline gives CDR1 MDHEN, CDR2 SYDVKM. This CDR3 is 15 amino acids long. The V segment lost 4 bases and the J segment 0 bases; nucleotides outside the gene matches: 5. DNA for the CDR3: TGTGCCAGCAGTTCGCGGACAGGCTACCAAGAGACCCAGTACTTC. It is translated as CASSSRTGYQETQYF.

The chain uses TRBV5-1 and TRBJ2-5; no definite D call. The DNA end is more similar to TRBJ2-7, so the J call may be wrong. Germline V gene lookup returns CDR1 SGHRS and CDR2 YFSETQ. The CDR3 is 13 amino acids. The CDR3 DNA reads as TGCGCCAGCGGCATTGGAGCCACCTACGAGCAGTACTTC. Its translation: CASGIGATYEQYF.

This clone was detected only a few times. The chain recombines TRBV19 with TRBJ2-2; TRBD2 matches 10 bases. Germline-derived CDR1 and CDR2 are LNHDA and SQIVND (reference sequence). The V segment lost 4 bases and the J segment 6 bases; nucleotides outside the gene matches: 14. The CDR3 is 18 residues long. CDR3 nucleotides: TGTGCCAGTAGTACTCTAGCGGGGGCAACCCGGGGCCCCGGGGAGCTGTTTTTT. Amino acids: CASSTLAGATRGPGELFF.

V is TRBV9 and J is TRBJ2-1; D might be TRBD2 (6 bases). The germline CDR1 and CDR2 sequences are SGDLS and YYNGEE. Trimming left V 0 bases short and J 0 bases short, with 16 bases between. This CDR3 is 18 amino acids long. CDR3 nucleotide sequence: TGTGCCAGCAGCGTAGGCCCTGCTAGCGCTAGCTCCTACAATGAGCAGTTCTTC. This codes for CASSVGPASASSYNEQFF.

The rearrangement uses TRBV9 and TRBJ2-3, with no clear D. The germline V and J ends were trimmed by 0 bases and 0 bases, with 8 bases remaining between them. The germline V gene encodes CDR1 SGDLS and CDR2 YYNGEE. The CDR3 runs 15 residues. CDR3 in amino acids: CASSVGHTSTDTQYF. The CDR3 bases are TGTGCCAGCAGCGTAGGACATACTAGCACAGATACGCAGTATTTT.

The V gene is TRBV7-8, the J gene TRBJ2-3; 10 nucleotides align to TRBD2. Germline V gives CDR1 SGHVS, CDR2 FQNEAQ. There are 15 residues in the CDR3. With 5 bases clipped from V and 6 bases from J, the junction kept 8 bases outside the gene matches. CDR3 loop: CASSNPSGSRDTQYF. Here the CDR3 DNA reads TGTGCCAGCAGCAATCCTAGCGGGAGCCGGGATACGCAGTATTTT. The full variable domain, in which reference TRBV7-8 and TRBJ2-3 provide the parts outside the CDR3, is GAGVSQSPRYKVAKRGQDVALRCDPISGHVSLFWYQQALGQGPEFLTYFQNEAQLDKSGLPSDRFFAERPEGSVSTLKIQRTQQEDSAVYLCASSNPSGSRDTQYFGPGTRLTVL.

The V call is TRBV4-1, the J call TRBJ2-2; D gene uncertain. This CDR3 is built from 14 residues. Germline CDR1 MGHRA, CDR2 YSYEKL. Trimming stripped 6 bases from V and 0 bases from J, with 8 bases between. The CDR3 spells CASRQEANTGELFF. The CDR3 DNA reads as TGCGCCAGCAGGCAGGAAGCGAACACCGGGGAGCTGTTTTTT.

CDR3 bases: TGTGCCAGCAGTTTTGTAGCGGGGGGGCGGAATGAGCAGTTCTTC. Amino acids: CASSFVAGGRNEQFF. The chain recombines TRBV28 with TRBJ2-1; 11 positions agree with TRBD2. CDR1 MDHEN and CDR2 SYDVKM come from the germline V gene. The CDR3 is made up of 15 amino acids. V was clipped by 3 bases and J by 7 bases; unmatched bases: 5.

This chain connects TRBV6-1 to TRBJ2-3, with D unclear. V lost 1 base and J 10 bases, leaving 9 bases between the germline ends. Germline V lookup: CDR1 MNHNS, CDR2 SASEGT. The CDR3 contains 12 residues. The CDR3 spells CASSEEPPSQYF. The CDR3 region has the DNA TGTGCCAGCAGTGAAGAGCCTCCCTCGCAGTATTTT.

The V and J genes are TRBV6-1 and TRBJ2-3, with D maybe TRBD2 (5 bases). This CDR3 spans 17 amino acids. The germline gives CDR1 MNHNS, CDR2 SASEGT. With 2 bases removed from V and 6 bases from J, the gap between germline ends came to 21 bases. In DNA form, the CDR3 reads TGTGCCAGCAGTGAACAGAGGCGAGTTTCGGGGTCGGATACGCAGTATTTT. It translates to CASSEQRRVSGSDTQYF.

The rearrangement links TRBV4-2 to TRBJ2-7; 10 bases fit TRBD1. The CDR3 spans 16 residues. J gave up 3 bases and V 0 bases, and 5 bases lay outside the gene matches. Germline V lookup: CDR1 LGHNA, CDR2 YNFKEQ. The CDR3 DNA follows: TGTGCCAGCAGCCAAGATGTGGGACAGGGGTACTACGAGCAGTACTTC. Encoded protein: CASSQDVGQGYYEQYF.

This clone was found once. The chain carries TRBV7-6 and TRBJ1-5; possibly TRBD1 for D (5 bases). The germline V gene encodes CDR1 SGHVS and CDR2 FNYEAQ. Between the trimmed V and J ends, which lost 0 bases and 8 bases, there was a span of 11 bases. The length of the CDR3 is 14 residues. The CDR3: CASSLATGLEPQHF. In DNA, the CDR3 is TGTGCCAGCAGCTTAGCTACAGGTTTAGAGCCCCAGCATTTT.

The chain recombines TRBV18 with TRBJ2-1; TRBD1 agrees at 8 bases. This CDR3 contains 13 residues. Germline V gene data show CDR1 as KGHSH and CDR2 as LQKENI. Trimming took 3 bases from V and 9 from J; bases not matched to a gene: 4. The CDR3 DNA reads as TGTGCCAGCTCACCCCACGACAGGGGTGAGCAGTTCTTC. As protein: CASSPHDRGEQFF.

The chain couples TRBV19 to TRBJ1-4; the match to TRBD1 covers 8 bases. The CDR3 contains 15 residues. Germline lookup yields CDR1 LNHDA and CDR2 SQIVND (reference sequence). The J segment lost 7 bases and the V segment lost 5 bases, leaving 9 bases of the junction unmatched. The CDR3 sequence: CASSVRQGSTEKLFF. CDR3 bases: TGTGCCAGTAGTGTAAGACAGGGGAGTACTGAAAAACTGTTTTTT.

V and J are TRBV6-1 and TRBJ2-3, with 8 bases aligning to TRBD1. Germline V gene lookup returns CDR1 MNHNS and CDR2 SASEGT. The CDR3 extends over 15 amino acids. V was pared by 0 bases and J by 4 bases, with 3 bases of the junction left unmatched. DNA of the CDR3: TGTGCCAGCAGTGAAGCTGAGACAGGGGCAGATACGCAGTATTTT. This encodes CASSEAETGADTQYF.

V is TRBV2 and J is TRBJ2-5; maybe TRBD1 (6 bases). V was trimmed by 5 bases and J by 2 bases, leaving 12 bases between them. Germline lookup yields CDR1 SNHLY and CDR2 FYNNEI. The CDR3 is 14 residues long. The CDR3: CASSSQGWQETQYF. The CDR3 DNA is TGTGCCAGCAGTTCACAGGGATGGCAAGAGACCCAGTACTTC. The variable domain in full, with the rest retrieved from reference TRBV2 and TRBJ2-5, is EPEVTQTPSHQVTQMGQEVILRCVPISNHLYFYWYRQILGQKVEFLVSFYNNEISEKSEIFDDQFSVERPDGSNFTLKIRSTKLEDSAMYFCASSSQGWQETQYFGPGTRLLVL.

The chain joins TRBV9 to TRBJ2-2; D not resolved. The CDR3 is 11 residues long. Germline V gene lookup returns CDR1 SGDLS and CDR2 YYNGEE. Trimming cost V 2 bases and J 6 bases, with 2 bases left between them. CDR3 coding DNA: TGTGCCAGCAGCGTCGCCGGGGAGCTGTTTTTT. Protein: CASSVAGELFF.

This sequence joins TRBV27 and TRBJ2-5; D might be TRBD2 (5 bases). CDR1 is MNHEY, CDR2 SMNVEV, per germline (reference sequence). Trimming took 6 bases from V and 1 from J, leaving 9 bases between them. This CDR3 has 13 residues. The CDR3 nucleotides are TGTGCCAGCAGGGAGAGCGGCCAAGAGACCCAGTACTTC. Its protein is CASRESGQETQYF.

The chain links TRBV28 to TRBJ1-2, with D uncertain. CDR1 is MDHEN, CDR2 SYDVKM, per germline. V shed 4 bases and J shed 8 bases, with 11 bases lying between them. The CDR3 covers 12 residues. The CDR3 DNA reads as TGTGCCAGCAGTTGGGAGGTAAAGGGCTACACCTTC. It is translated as CASSWEVKGYTF.

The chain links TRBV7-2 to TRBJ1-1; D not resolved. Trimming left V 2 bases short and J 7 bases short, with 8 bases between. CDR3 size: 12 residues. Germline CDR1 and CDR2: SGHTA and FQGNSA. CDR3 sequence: CASSLSRNEAFF. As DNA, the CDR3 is TGTGCCAGCAGCTTAAGCAGGAATGAAGCTTTCTTT.

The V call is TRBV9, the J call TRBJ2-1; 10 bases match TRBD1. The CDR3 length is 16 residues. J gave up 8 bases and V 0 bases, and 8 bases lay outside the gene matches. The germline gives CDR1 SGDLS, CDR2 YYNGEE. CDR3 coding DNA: TGTGCCAGCAGCGTAGCTTCGAGACAGGGGGCTTATGAGCAGTTCTTC. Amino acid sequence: CASSVASRQGAYEQFF.